This passage covers 13 T cell receptor beta chains from one sample sequenced in a study of T-cell reconstitution after alpha-beta-depleted transplantation in children. Researchers prepared the TCRbeta library using unique molecular identifiers, the study reports. Via MiXCR, TCRdb re-called the PCR reads, giving one row per CDR3 protein. The data contain hundreds of thousands of distinct CDR3 sequences, 15% to 20% of them singletons. The starting material was PBMCs from the stem cell graft donor, obtained from the stem cell graft. Receptors were obtained from a human donor who donated a stem cell graft to a child with acute myeloid leukemia.

This chain joins TRBV3-1 and TRBJ2-5, with D possibly matching TRBD2 (6 bases). This CDR3 comprises 14 residues. V was shortened by 0 bases and J by 5 bases, with 10 bases between the two germline ends. Germline values: CDR1 LGHDT, CDR2 YNNKEL (reference sequence). The CDR3: CASSQDTGGETQYF. The CDR3, as DNA: TGTGCCAGCAGCCAAGATACTGGGGGGGAGACCCAGTACTTC.

This clonotype has ten or more counts. This chain uses TRBV15 with TRBJ2-1; D possibly uses TRBD1 or TRBD2 (5 bases each). In germline, CDR1 is LNHNV, CDR2 YYDKDF (reference sequence). This CDR3 contains 11 residues. Trimming removed 1 base at V and 13 bases at J, with 8 bases between. The DNA for the CDR3 is TGTGCCACCAGCAGAGGTGGGGGACAGTTCTTC. Its protein is CATSRGGGQFF.

This clonotype showed up many times. Sequence at one end of the junction differs from germline and may be a read error. The chain carries TRBV20-1 and TRBJ2-1; D possibly corresponds to TRBD1 (5 bases). CDR1 DFQATT and CDR2 SNEGSKA come from the germline V gene (reference sequence). The CDR3 consists of 15 residues. CDR3 nucleotide sequence: TGCAGTGCTCCCAGGTTGGGGCCATCCTCCAATGAGCAGTTCTTC. This codes for CSAPRLGPSSNEQFF.

The CDR3 here is CASSPDRGTYEQYF. In DNA, the CDR3 is TGTGCCAGCAGCCCGGACAGGGGAACCTACGAGCAGTACTTC. The chain carries TRBV7-9 and TRBJ2-7, with 9 bases matching TRBD1. Per germline, CDR1 SEHNR and CDR2 FQNEAQ (reference sequence). The CDR3 consists of 14 residues. V gave up 5 bases and J gave up 2 bases; unmatched junction bases: 4.

The sample holds many counts of this clonotype. This chain links TRBV20-1 with TRBJ1-6, with TRBD1 matching over 11 bases. After removal of 3 bases from V and 10 bases from J, the junction contained 17 bases not matched to a gene. In germline, CDR1 is DFQATT, CDR2 SNEGSKA (reference sequence). The CDR3 is made up of 18 amino acids. This CDR3 reads CSASAGQGAPSWNSPLHF. DNA for the CDR3: TGCAGTGCTAGCGCCGGACAGGGGGCACCTAGTTGGAACTCACCCCTCCACTTT.

This clonotype was detected once. V and J are TRBV7-2 and TRBJ2-2; a weak D match, TRBD2 (5 bases). This CDR3 is 16 amino acids long. Between the trimmed V and J ends, which lost 1 base and 5 bases, there was a span of 14 bases. From germline, CDR1 is SGHTA and CDR2 FQGNSA. CDR3: CASSLVPGINTGELFF. The CDR3 nucleotides read TGTGCCAGCAGCTTAGTACCGGGAATAAATACCGGGGAGCTGTTTTTT.

This clonotype was seen ten or more times. The chain joins TRBV20-1 to TRBJ2-2; D not resolved. CDR3 length: 14 amino acids. V was trimmed by 0 bases and J by 1 base, leaving 6 bases between them. Germline V CDR1 and CDR2: DFQATT, SNEGSKA (reference sequence). CDR3 sequence: CSARDWGNTGELFF. CDR3 bases: TGCAGTGCTAGAGATTGGGGGAACACCGGGGAGCTGTTTTTT.

A few counts support this clonotype. This chain joins TRBV12-3 or TRBV12-4 and TRBJ1-2; 7 bases map to TRBD1. The ends lost 6 bases at V and 8 bases at J; junction bases unmatched: 12. This CDR3 has 14 residues. CDR3 DNA: TGTGCCAGCAGACCGACAGGGACATATCGCGGCTACACCTTC. This encodes CASRPTGTYRGYTF.

The chain links TRBV12-3 or TRBV12-4 to TRBJ1-5; D is undetermined. The CDR3 contains 12 residues. V was clipped by 3 bases and J by 6 bases, with 6 bases between them. The CDR3 bases are TGTGCCAGCAGTTTTTATCCTCAGCCCCAGCATTTT. This encodes CASSFYPQPQHF.

The table lists this clonotype with many counts. This rearrangement joins TRBV29-1 to TRBJ2-1; no firm D call. V was pared by 4 bases and J by 3 bases, with 13 bases between. The CDR3 is made up of 14 amino acids. CDR1 SQVTM and CDR2 ANQGSEA come from the germline V gene. The CDR3 nucleotides are TGCAGCGTTGGAGGCCAGCAGAGCTACAATGAGCAGTTCTTC. Encoded protein: CSVGGQQSYNEQFF.

This clonotype was observed a few times. The CDR3 DNA reads as TGTGCCAGCAGCCCAGGGGGACTAGCGGGGAATGAGCAGTTCTTC. It encodes CASSPGGLAGNEQFF. The chain combines TRBV7-2 with TRBJ2-1; 13 bases match TRBD2. Per the germline V gene, CDR1 is SGHTA and CDR2 is FQGNSA. V dropped 5 bases and J dropped 7; count of bases not matched to a gene: 5. The CDR3 runs 15 residues.

This clonotype turned up a few times. J is TRBJ1-4 and V is TRBV15; D is uncertain. Trimming pared 1 base from V and 4 bases from J, leaving 10 bases between. Per the germline V gene, CDR1 is LNHNV and CDR2 is YYDKDF (reference sequence). There are 15 residues in the CDR3. CDR3 sequence (DNA): TGTGCCACCAGCAGAGGGGCAGCTCTTAATGAAAAACTGTTTTTT. This codes for CATSRGAALNEKLFF.

This clonotype has a count of ten or more. The rearrangement joins TRBV6-4 to TRBJ1-1; unclear D gene. The V gene's germline CDR1 is MRHNA and CDR2 SNTAGT. There are 15 residues in the CDR3. With 5 bases removed from V and 5 bases from J, the gap between germline ends came to 18 bases. CDR3 sequence reads: CASSREPFSTTEAFF. The CDR3 coding sequence is TGTGCCAGCAGTCGTGAGCCCTTTTCTACTACTGAAGCTTTCTTT.